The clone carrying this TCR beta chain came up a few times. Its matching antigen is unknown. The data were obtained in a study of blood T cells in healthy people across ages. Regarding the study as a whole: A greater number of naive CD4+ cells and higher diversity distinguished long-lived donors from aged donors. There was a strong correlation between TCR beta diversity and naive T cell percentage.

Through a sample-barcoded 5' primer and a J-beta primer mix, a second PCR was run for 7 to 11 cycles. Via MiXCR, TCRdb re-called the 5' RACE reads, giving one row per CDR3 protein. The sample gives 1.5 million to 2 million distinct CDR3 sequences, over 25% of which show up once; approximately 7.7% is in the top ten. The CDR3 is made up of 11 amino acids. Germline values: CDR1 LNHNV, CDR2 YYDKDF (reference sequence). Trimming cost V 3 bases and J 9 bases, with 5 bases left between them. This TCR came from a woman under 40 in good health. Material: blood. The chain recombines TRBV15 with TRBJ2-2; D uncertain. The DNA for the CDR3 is TGTGCCACCAGCAGTCTCCGGGAGCTGTTTTTT. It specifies CATSSLRELFF.